This T cell receptor beta chain is drawn from a study of blood T cell repertoires in COVID-19. Study overall: There were acute and convalescent COVID-19 samples, and they came from the United States, Italy and Spain. T cells, B-cell-depleted T cells, or PBMCs supplied cDNA or gDNA.

Per the study methods: Estimates of nucleated cell counts were drawn from the amplification of reference gene primers. TCRdb's copy holds only in-frame clones and misses some; the assay was immunoSEQ multiplex PCR. The V and J calls and the clone size are those of that table, but D and trimming were determined from the DNA. The top ten hold about 5.1% of the sample, which has around 50,000 clones, about nine tenths seen once. The ends lost 4 bases at V and 2 bases at J; junction bases unmatched: 2. CDR1 is GTSNPN and CDR2 is SVGIG in the germline V gene (reference sequence). This CDR3 spans 13 amino acids.

The receptor's source is a man aged 65-85 years with acute or convalescent COVID-19. Source material: peripheral blood. The genes are TRBV30 and TRBJ2-5, with 9 bases that match TRBD2. This CDR3 reads CAWISGGQETQYF. The CDR3 DNA reads TGTGCCTGGATAAGCGGGGGGCAAGAGACCCAGTACTTC.